This paragraph reports one T cell receptor (beta chain). This record comes from a study of blood T cell repertoires in COVID-19. At the level of the study: T cells, B-cell-depleted T cells, or PBMCs provided the cDNA or gDNA that served as material.

Authors' data handling: Amplification with reference gene primers provided the estimates of nucleated cell counts. Sequencing used immunoSEQ multiplex PCR; TCRdb keeps in-frame clones, though not all of them. Clone size and the V and J calls come from that table; the DNA yielded D and trimming. The sample has about 120,000 clones, around 91% seen once; the top ten hold approximately 28%. This CDR3 has 15 residues. CDR1 is SGHAT, CDR2 FQNNGV, per germline. Trimming removed 5 bases at V and 8 bases at J, with 19 bases between. Specimen: peripheral blood. The V call is TRBV11-2, the J call TRBJ2-4, with D possibly being TRBD2 (5 bases). This clonotype was obtained from a man between 65 and 85 years old with active or convalescent COVID-19. The chain's CDR3 is CASSPRVASKDIQYF. The CDR3 nucleotides are TGTGCCAGCAGCCCCCGGGTAGCGAGCAAGGACATTCAGTACTTC.